The 11 T cell receptor beta chains below come from one sample, sequenced in a study of cytotoxic CD8 clonotypes in ibrutinib-treated CLL. TCRdb keeps only in-frame clones here, not all; method: immunoSEQ multiplex PCR. This table has about 310,000 clones, about 77% appearing once. Material: PBMCs, obtained before ibrutinib treatment. Every receptor here comes from a human donor with chronic lymphocytic leukemia.

The chain combines TRBV4-1 with TRBJ2-7, with D perhaps assigned TRBD1 or TRBD2 (5 bases each). V was pared by 4 bases and J by 3 bases, with 19 bases between. Per germline, CDR1 MGHRA and CDR2 YSYEKL. The CDR3 covers 16 residues. Written as DNA, the CDR3 is TGCGCCAGCAGCCGGGCGTTAGCAGGGAGTATCTACGAGCAGTACTTC. This gives the protein CASSRALAGSIYEQYF.

The chain has TRBV5-4 and TRBJ2-1, with 7 bases identical to TRBD2. The V gene's germline CDR1 is SGHNT and CDR2 YYREEE (reference sequence). With 3 bases clipped from V and 0 bases from J, the junction kept 6 bases outside the gene matches. This CDR3 spans 16 amino acids. CDR3 loop: CASSWKLATSYNEQFF. The CDR3 nucleotides are TGTGCCAGCAGCTGGAAACTAGCGACCTCCTACAATGAGCAGTTCTTC.

The V and J genes are TRBV5-8 and TRBJ1-3, with D perhaps TRBD1 (5 bases). The CDR3 is made up of 16 amino acids. Germline CDR1 is SGHTS and CDR2 is YDEGEE. Trimming took 4 bases from V and 0 from J, leaving 14 bases between them. As DNA, the CDR3 is TGTGCCAGCAGCCGGACCCGACAGCCCTCTGGAAACACCATATATTTT. Translating gives CASSRTRQPSGNTIYF.

The chain joins TRBV6-5 to TRBJ1-5; D not resolved. This CDR3 spans 15 amino acids. CDR1 and CDR2 from the germline V gene are MNHEY and SVGAGI. V was cut by 6 bases and J by 2 bases, with 14 bases left in between. CDR3 residues: CASSSRLAGNQPQHF. CDR3 bases: TGTGCCAGCAGCTCTCGTCTTGCGGGCAATCAGCCCCAGCATTTT.

This chain uses TRBV7-6 with TRBJ1-2; D is uncertain. V lost 5 bases to trimming and J lost 3 bases, with 16 bases between them. This CDR3 spans 15 amino acids. Germline-derived CDR1 and CDR2 are SGHVS and FNYEAQ. The DNA for the CDR3 is TGTGCCAGCAGCCGCGGGGTCGGGCGGGACTATGGCTACACCTTC. Translated: CASSRGVGRDYGYTF.

The chain recombines TRBV27 with TRBJ2-7, with 9 bases aligning to TRBD2. The CDR3 totals 16 residues. The V gene's germline CDR1 is MNHEY and CDR2 SMNVEV (reference sequence). The V gene end was trimmed by 6 bases and the J gene end by 3 bases; junction bases not matched to a gene: 12. Here the CDR3 DNA reads TGTGCCAGCAGGGGTACCATAGCGGGGGATTTCTACGAGCAGTACTTC. Encoded protein: CASRGTIAGDFYEQYF.

The chain combines TRBV6-5 with TRBJ2-7, with a weak D call TRBD1 (6 bases). The CDR3 is made up of 13 amino acids. Germline V gene data show CDR1 as MNHEY and CDR2 as SVGAGI. The V end was cut by 2 bases, the J end by 6 bases, with 11 bases between. CDR3 sequence (DNA): TGTGCCAGCAGTTACCGCGCAGGGGCCGAGCAGTACTTC. As protein: CASSYRAGAEQYF.

CDR3 region: CASSRLASTDTQYF. The CDR3 DNA reads as TGTGCCAGCAGCCGACTAGCGAGCACAGATACGCAGTATTTT. The chain combines TRBV7-2 with TRBJ2-3; TRBD2 agrees at 8 bases. From germline, CDR1 is SGHTA and CDR2 FQGNSA. The ends lost 5 bases at V and 0 bases at J; junction bases unmatched: 1. The CDR3 runs to 14 residues. The complete variable domain, with remaining parts taken from reference TRBV7-2 and TRBJ2-3, reads GAGVSQSPSNKVTEKGKDVELRCDPISGHTALYWYRQSLGQGLEFLIYFQGNSAPDKSGLPSDRFSAERTGGSVSTLTIQRTQQEDSAVYLCASSRLASTDTQYFGPGTRLTVL.

This sequence joins TRBV27 and TRBJ2-7; TRBD1 might be the D (5 bases). The CDR3 length is 14 residues. Trimming removed 3 bases at V and 1 base at J, with 10 bases between. Germline-derived CDR1 and CDR2 are MNHEY and SMNVEV (reference sequence). CDR3 nucleotides: TGTGCCAGCAGTTTGATGACAGCATCCTACGAGCAGTACTTC. It codes for CASSLMTASYEQYF.

V and J are TRBV5-6 and TRBJ2-1; unclear D gene. Germline loops: CDR1 SGHDT, CDR2 YYEEEE. The CDR3 runs 11 residues. The V gene lost 0 bases and the J gene lost 11 bases, with 6 bases spanning the gap. The CDR3 DNA follows: TGTGCCAGCAGCTTGGCGGCTCAGCAGTTCTTC. Protein sequence: CASSLAAQQFF.

The chain couples TRBV6-5 to TRBJ1-1; a weak D match, TRBD1 (6 bases). The CDR3 totals 12 residues. The germline V gene encodes CDR1 MNHEY and CDR2 SVGAGI. The V gene lost 5 bases and the J gene lost 10 bases, with 14 bases spanning the gap. CDR3 coding DNA: TGTGCCAGCAGTGGGGGCGGGGACCGAGCTTTCTTT. It encodes CASSGGGDRAFF.